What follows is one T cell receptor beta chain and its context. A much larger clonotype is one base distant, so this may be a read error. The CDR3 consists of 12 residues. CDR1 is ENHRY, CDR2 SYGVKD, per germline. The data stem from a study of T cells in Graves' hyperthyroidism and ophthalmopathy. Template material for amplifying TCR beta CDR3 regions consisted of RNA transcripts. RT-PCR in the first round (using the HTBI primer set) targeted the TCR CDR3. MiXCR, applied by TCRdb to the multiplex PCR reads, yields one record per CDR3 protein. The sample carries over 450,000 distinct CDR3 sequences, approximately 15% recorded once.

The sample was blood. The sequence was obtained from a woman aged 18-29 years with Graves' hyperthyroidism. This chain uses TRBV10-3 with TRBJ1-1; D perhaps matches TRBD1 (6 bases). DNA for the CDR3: TGTGCCATCGCCCAGGGGAACACTGTAGCTTTCTTT. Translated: CAIAQGNTVAFF.